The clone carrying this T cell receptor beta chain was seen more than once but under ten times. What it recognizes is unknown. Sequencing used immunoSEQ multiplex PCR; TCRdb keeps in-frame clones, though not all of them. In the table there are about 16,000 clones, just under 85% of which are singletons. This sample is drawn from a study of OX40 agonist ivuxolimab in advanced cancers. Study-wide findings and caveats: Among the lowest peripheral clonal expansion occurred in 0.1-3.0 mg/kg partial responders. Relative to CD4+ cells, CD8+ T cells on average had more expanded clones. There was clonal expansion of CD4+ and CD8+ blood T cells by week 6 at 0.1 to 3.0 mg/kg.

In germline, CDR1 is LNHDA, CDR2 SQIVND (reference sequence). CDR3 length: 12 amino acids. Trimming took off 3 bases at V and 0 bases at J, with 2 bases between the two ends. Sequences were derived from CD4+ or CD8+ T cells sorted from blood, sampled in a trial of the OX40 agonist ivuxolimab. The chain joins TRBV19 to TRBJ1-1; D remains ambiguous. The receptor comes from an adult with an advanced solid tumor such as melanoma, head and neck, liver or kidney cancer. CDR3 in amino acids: CASSMLNTEAFF. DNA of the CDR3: TGTGCCAGTAGTATGTTGAACACTGAAGCTTTCTTT.